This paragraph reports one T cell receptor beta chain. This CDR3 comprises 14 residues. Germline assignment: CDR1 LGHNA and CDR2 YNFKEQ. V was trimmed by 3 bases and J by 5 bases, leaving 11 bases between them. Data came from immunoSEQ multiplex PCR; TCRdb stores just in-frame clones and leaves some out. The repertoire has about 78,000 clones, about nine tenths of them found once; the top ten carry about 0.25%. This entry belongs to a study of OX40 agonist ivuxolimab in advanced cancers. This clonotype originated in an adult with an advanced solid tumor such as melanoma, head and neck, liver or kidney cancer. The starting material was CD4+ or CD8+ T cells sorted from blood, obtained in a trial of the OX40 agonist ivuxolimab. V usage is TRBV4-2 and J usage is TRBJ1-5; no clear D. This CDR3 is CASSQEGSYQPQHF. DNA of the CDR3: TGTGCCAGCAGCCAGGAGGGATCTTATCAGCCCCAGCATTTT.